This TCR beta chain came from a study of T-cell reconstitution after alpha-beta-depleted transplantation in children. V was clipped by 2 bases and J by 0 bases, with 7 bases between them. Germline CDR1 is DFQATT and CDR2 is SNEGSKA (reference sequence). This CDR3 comprises 14 residues. Unique molecular identifiers were built into the TCRbeta library. A single record per CDR3 protein comes from TCRdb applying MiXCR to the PCR reads. The sample has approximately 640,000 distinct CDR3 sequences; over 15% are singletons. This clonotype has more than one count but fewer than ten. The chain is built from TRBV20-1 and TRBJ1-4, with D unclear. This clonotype was sampled from a human donor who donated a stem cell graft to a child with acute myeloid leukemia. Sequencing used PBMCs from the stem cell graft donor, obtained from the stem cell graft. The CDR3 sequence: CSARINATNEKLFF. As DNA, the CDR3 is TGCAGTGCTAGAATAAATGCAACTAATGAAAAACTGTTTTTT.